This T cell receptor (beta chain) was recorded in a study of shared T cell receptors in the human thymus. Here immunoSEQ multiplex PCR was the method, and the copy in TCRdb shows in-frame clones only, minus some. Seen here are more than 550,000 clones, approximately 85% observed once, and the top ten hold over 0.008%. These data were also reused for a study on human thymus T cells.

The sample consisted of thymocytes. The clonotype comes from a girl in the first two years of life with a congenital heart defect.

The CDR3 nucleotides read TGTGCCATCAGCCCAGACCGACAGAGTACGAGTTACGAGCAGTACTTC. It encodes CAISPDRQSTSYEQYF. The J gene is TRBJ2-7, the V gene TRBV10-3; tentatively, D is TRBD1 (5 bases). The CDR3 consists of 16 residues. CDR1 is ENHRY, CDR2 SYGVKD, per germline. Trimming cost V 6 bases and J 4 bases, with 22 bases left between them.